This record concerns one TCR beta chain sequence. Antigen unknown. This sample is drawn from a study of T cell repertoires in cytomegalovirus infection. Looking at the study overall: From public TCR beta signatures came an indication of both CMV infection and matching HLA type.

Study outcomes and limitations: Cumulated frequencies of public TCR beta families served to identify carriers of CMV plus the relevant HLA.

TCRdb reprocessed the reads via MiXCR and lists one record per CDR3 protein. Here the sample spans around 300,000 distinct CDR3 sequences, 9% to 9.5% being singletons. V lost 0 bases, J lost 8 bases, and 14 bases lay in between. Germline CDR1 is LGHDT and CDR2 is YNNKEL (reference sequence). This CDR3 has 15 amino acids. This TCR came from a human donor in good health (CMV status not recorded). Some clones in this sample may be carry-over from other donors' samples. J is TRBJ2-1 and V is TRBV3-1, with D possibly being TRBD1 (7 bases). The material sequenced was PBMCs. The CDR3 loop is CASSQDPGGMDEQFF. CDR3 nucleotides: TGTGCCAGCAGCCAAGATCCAGGGGGGATGGATGAGCAGTTCTTC.